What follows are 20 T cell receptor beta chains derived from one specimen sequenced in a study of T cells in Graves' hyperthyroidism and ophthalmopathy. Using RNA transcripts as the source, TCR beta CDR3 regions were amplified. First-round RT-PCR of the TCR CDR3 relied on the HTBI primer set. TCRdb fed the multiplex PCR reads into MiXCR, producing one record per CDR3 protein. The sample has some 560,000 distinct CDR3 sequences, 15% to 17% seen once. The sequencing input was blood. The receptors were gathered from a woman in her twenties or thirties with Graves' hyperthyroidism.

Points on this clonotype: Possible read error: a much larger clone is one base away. CDR3 DNA: TGTGTCTGGACCGGGAGCTCCTACGAGCAGTACTTC. Protein: CVWTGSSYEQYF. The V and J genes are TRBV30 and TRBJ2-7; D is possibly TRBD2 (6 bases). This CDR3 region has 12 residues. Germline lookup yields CDR1 GTSNPN and CDR2 SVGIG (reference sequence).

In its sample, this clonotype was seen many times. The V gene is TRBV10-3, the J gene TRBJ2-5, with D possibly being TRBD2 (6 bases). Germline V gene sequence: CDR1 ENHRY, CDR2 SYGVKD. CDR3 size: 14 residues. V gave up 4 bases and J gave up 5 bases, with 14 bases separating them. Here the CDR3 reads CAISVGGRRETQYF. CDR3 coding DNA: TGTGCCATCAGTGTGGGAGGTCGCCGCGAGACCCAGTACTTC.

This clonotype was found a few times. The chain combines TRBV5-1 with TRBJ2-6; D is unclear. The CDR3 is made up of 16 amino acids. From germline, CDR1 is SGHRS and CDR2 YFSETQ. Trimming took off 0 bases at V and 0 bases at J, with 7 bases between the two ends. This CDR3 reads CASSLEIDSGANVLTF. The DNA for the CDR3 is TGCGCCAGCAGCTTGGAAATTGACTCTGGGGCCAACGTCCTGACTTTC.

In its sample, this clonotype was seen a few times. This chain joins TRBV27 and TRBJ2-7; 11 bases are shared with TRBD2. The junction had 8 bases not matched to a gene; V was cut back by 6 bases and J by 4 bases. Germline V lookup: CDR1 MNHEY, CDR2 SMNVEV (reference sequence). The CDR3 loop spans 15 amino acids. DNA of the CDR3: TGTGCCAGCAGATGGAGTAGCGGGAGGGCGTACGAGCAGTACTTC. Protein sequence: CASRWSSGRAYEQYF.

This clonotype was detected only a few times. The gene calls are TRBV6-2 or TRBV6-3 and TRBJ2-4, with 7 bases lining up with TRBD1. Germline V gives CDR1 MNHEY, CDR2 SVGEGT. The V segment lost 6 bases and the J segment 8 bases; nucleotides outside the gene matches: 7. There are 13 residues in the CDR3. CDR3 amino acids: CASRLNRGDIQYF. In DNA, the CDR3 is TGTGCCAGCAGGCTTAACAGGGGAGACATTCAGTACTTC.

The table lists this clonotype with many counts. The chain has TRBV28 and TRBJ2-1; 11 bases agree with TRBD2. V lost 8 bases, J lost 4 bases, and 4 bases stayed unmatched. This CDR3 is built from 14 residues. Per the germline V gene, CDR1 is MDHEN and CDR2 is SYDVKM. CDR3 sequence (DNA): TGTGCCAGCGAGACTAGCGGGGCTTACAATGAGCAGTTCTTC. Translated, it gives CASETSGAYNEQFF. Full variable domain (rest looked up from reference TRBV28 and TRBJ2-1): DVKVTQSSRYLVKRTGEKVFLECVQDMDHENMFWYRQDPGLGLRLIYFSYDVKMKEKGDIPEGYSVSREKKERFSLILESASTNQTSMYLCASETSGAYNEQFFGPGTRLTVL.

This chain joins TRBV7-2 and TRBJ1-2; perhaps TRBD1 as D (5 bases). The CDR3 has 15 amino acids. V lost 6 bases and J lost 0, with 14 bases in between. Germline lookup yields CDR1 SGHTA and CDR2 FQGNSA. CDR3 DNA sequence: TGTGCCAGCAGGAAAGGGGACGGATCTAACTATGGCTACACCTTC. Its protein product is CASRKGDGSNYGYTF.

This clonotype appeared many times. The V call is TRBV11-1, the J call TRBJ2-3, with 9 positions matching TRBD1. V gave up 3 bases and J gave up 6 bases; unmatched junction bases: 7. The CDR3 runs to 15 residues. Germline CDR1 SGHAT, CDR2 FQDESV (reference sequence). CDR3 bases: TGTGCCAGCAGCTTGGGACAGGGTCTGTTGGATACGCAGTATTTT. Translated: CASSLGQGLLDTQYF.

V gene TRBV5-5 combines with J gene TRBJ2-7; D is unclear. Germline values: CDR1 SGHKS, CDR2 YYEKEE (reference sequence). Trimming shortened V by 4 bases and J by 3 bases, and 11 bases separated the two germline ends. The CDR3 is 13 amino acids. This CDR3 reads CASSRTLDYEQYF. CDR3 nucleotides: TGTGCCAGCAGCCGTACTCTGGACTACGAGCAGTACTTC.

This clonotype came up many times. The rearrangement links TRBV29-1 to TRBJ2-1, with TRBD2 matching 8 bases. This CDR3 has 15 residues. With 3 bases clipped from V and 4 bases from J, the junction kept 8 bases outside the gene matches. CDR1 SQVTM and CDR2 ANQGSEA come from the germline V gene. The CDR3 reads CSVEKSGGPYNEQFF. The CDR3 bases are TGCAGCGTTGAGAAATCGGGAGGGCCTTACAATGAGCAGTTCTTC.

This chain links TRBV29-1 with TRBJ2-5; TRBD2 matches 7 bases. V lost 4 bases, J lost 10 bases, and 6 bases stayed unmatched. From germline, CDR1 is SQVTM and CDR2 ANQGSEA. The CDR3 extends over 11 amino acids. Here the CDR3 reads CSVAGGWGQYF. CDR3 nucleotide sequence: TGCAGCGTTGCCGGGGGGTGGGGCCAGTACTTC.

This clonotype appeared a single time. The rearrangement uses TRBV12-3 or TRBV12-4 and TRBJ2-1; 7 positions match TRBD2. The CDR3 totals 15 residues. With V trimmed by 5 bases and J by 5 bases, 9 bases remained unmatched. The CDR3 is CASSHLAELDNEQFF. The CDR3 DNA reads TGTGCCAGCAGTCACCTAGCGGAGTTGGACAATGAGCAGTTCTTC.

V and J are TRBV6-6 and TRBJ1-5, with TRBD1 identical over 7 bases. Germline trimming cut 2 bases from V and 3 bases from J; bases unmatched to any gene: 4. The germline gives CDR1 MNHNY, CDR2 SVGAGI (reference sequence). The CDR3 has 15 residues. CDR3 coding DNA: TGTGCCAGCAGTTACAACAGGGGAGACAATCAGCCCCAGCATTTT. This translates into CASSYNRGDNQPQHF.

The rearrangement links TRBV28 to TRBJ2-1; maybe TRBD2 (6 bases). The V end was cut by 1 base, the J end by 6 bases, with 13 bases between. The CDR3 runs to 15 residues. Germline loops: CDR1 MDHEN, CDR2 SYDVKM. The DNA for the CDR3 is TGTGCCAGCAGTTTATCCGGGAGATGGGTCAATGAGCAGTTCTTC. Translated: CASSLSGRWVNEQFF.

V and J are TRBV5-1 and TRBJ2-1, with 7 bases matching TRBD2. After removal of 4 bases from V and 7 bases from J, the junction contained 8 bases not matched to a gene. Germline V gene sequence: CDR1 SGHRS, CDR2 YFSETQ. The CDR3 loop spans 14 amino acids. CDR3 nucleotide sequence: TGCGCCAGCAGCGGGGACTACCAAGGGAATGAGCAGTTCTTC. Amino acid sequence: CASSGDYQGNEQFF.

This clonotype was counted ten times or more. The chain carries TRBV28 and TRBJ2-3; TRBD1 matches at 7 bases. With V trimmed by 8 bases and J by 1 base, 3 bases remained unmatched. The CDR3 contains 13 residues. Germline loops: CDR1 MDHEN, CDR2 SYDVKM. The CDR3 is CASERGRTDTQYF. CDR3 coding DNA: TGTGCCAGCGAAAGGGGGCGCACAGATACGCAGTATTTT.

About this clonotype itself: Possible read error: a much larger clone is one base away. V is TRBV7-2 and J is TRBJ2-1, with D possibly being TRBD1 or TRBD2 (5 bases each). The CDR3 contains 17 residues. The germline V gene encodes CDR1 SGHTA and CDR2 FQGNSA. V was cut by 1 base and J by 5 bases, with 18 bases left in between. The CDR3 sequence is CASSLEGLAPDDNEQFF. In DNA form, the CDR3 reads TGTGCCAGCAGCTTAGAGGGGCTAGCCCCGGACGACAATGAGCAGTTCTTC.

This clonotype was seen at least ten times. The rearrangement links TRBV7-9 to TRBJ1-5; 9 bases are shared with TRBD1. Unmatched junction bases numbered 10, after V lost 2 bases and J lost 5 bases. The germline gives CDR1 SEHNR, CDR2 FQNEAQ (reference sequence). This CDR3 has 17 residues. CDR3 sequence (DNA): TGTGCCAGCAGCTTACATGGGACAGGGATGGGGGATCAGCCCCAGCATTTT. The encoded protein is CASSLHGTGMGDQPQHF.

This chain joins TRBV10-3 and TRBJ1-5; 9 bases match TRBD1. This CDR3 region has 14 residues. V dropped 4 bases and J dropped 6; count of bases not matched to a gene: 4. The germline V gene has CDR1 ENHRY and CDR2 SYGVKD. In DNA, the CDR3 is TGTGCCATCAGTGCGGGACAGGGAGTTCAGCCCCAGCATTTT. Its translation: CAISAGQGVQPQHF.

The CDR3 region has the DNA TGTGCCAGCACCATTAGGAGCCTCAGCTCCTACAATGAGCAGTTCTTC. Its translation is CASTIRSLSSYNEQFF. V usage is TRBV7-9 and J usage is TRBJ2-1; no firm D call. Germline V gene lookup returns CDR1 SEHNR and CDR2 FQNEAQ (reference sequence). The CDR3 contains 16 residues. V lost 7 bases to trimming and J lost 0 bases, with 16 bases between them.